This paragraph reports one T cell receptor (beta chain). This specimen belongs to a study of blood T cells in healthy people across ages. Through a sample-barcoded 5' primer and a J-beta primer mix, a second PCR was run for 7 to 11 cycles. TCRdb fed the 5' RACE reads into MiXCR, producing one record per CDR3 protein. The sample has about 940,000 distinct CDR3 sequences; under 50% are singletons. Trimming cost V 6 bases and J 0 bases, with 20 bases left between them. Germline CDR1 and CDR2: MNHEY and SVGEGT. The CDR3 sequence is 17 residues long. The V call is TRBV6-2 or TRBV6-3, the J call TRBJ1-2; D perhaps matches TRBD1 (5 bases). Sequenced: blood. This sequence originates from a man under 40 in good health. This CDR3 is CASRLAGPEAANYGYTF. The CDR3 DNA follows: TGTGCCAGCAGACTAGCGGGGCCCGAAGCAGCTAACTATGGCTACACCTTC.